This T cell receptor beta chain was recorded in a study of siplizumab effects on memory and regulatory T cells (dated by TCRdb to between 2018 and 2020). About the full investigation: The effect of the anti-CD2 antibody siplizumab on alloreactive T-cell subsets was examined in allogeneic mixed lymphocyte reactions constructed from human PBMCs.

Comments on this clone: Its antigen has not been determined. Base-call qualities are not available, and no considerably larger clone is one nucleotide away.

The library was produced with the immunoSEQ multiplex PCR assay. Each sample had about 10^5 TCR templates assayed by the deep sequencing platform. Genomic DNA extracted from sorted T cells was used for TCRbeta CDR3 sequencing. In the paper's pipeline: The R programming language was used for the clonal analysis of the TCRbeta CDR3 data. Comparing unstimulated samples against CFSE-low samples taken after the reaction was how alloreactive CD4+ and CD8+ clones were defined. Regulatory or non-regulatory origin of alloreactive CD4+ clones was assigned by matching sequences to the sorted unstimulated Treg and non-Treg repertoires. TCRdb re-hosts the immuneACCESS table, in-frame sequences only. Its copies lack some clones; in the studies checked, an unresolved V gene accounts for under half of them, and the cause for the rest is not known. V and J calls plus clone size are reproduced from that table; the DNA served to infer D and trimming. Counted in this sample were some 100,000 clones; 75% to 95% of them appeared once. 2.5% to 3% of the sample is held by the ten biggest clonotypes.

What the research found in general, with its limitations: Because sequences at frequencies below about 10^-5 were poorly captured, only a minor fraction of alloreactive clones could be mapped back to unstimulated subsets. Among mappable alloreactive CD4+ clones, the Treg-derived fraction averaged nearly 70% with siplizumab versus roughly 30% in control reactions. For roughly 80-95% of proliferating CD4+ or CD8+ clones, no naive or memory phenotype could be assigned. No functional confirmation was obtained for the suppressive function of proliferating Tregs from siplizumab cultures. The cumulative frequency of alloreactive sequences that could be traced back to unstimulated CD4+ memory T cells was significantly reduced by siplizumab. Unstimulated naive T cells appeared more diverse than memory T cells, and naive cells seemed to contribute substantially to the alloresponse.

CDR1 is given as MGHRA and CDR2 as YSYEKL, both from the germline V gene. The trim is 0 bases for V and 3 bases for J, with a gap of 14 bases between the germline ends. Counted from cysteine to phenylalanine, this CDR3 has 16 amino acids. Only the CDR3 portion is preserved as DNA: 48 bases, with reading frame beginning at the first base. Sorted unstimulated T cells, along with proliferating T cells recovered from mixed lymphocyte reactions, underwent TCRbeta CDR3 sequencing. Fresh whole blood from approximately 10 HLA-typed healthy donors was used to isolate PBMCs. The sequence came from a human donor in good health. Some clones in this sample may be carry-over from other donors' samples. The sequenced sample was CD4+ T cells sorted from blood. The sequence links TRBV4-1 to TRBJ1-2; the D gene is unclear. The DNA reads as follows: TGCGCCAGCAGCCAAGATCTTCGGGTTGGGTACTATGGCTACACCTTC. The encoded protein is CASSQDLRVGYYGYTF.